A single TCR beta chain is shown here with its context. With V trimmed by 6 bases and J by 6 bases, 6 bases remained unmatched. There are 14 residues in the CDR3. Germline loops: CDR1 MNHNY, CDR2 SVGAGI (reference sequence). Here immunoSEQ multiplex PCR was the method, and the copy in TCRdb shows in-frame clones only, minus some. Found here are about 45,000 clones, around 84% of them singletons; the top ten hold 2.5%. This sample was included in a study of T cell clones after liver transplantation. Looking at the study overall: Graft-donor-reactive sequences were compared with third-party-reactive TCRbeta sequences from pre-transplant mixed lymphocyte reactions.

The sequence was obtained from a human patient who received a liver transplant. Some T cells may possibly be graft donor cells. The chain links TRBV6-6 to TRBJ1-5, with 9 nucleotides matching TRBD1. This material consisted of CD4+ T cells from blood, taken 24 months after liver transplant. The CDR3 loop is CASSAGQGPQPQHF. CDR3 nucleotide sequence: TGTGCCAGCAGCGCGGGACAGGGACCTCAGCCCCAGCATTTT.